This T cell receptor (beta chain) was recorded in a study of blood T cells in healthy people across ages. Trimming pared 3 bases from V and 4 bases from J, leaving 18 bases between. In germline, CDR1 is DFQATT, CDR2 SNEGSKA (reference sequence). This CDR3 has 15 amino acids. With a J-beta primer mix and a sample-barcoded 5' primer, a second PCR ran about 7 to 12 cycles. TCRdb reanalysed the 5' RACE reads using MiXCR and keeps one entry per CDR3 protein. This sample has around 1.5 million distinct CDR3 sequences, with around 36% found just once. The chain has TRBV20-1 and TRBJ1-2; possibly TRBD1 for D (5 bases). This clonotype originated in a woman aged 30 to 39 in good health. The sequenced sample was blood. The CDR3 loop reads CSASSNQGSFYGYTF. The CDR3 DNA is TGCAGTGCTAGCTCCAACCAGGGCTCTTTCTATGGCTACACCTTC.